This T cell receptor beta chain was captured in a study of shared clonotypes between healthy human individuals. Study findings and constraints: Shared clonotypes: 4.5% to 6% naive CD4, about 4% naive CD8, around 2.2% memory CD4, 0.4% memory CD8. Non-shared clonotypes had lower generation probabilities than those shared by all four donors.

This clone was counted only a few times. Its antigen is unidentified. V dropped 3 bases and J dropped 7 bases, with 10 bases sitting between them. CDR1 is WSHSY and CDR2 is SAAADI in the germline V gene. The CDR3 has 13 amino acids. The table came from immunoSEQ multiplex PCR; TCRdb's copy has only in-frame clones and leaves some out. This sample has 950,000 to 1,300,000 clones; more than 65% occur once, and the top ten carry approximately 1.5%. Sequenced: memory CD4+ T cells sorted from blood. Subset indicated: CD45RA-negative fraction. The sequence came from a young man in good health. The chain links TRBV10-2 to TRBJ1-5; D uncertain. The CDR3 DNA reads as TGCGCCAGCAGTGAATGGACTTACCAGCCCCAGCATTTT. It translates to CASSEWTYQPQHF.